The clone carrying this T cell receptor beta chain showed up just a few times. The data originate from a study of blood T cell repertoires in COVID-19. Study-wide context: From T cells, B-cell-depleted T cells, or PBMCs came the material, which was cDNA or gDNA.

Participants, about 18 to 90 years old, spanned fewer than 30 US areas. The study counted Cohort 3 donors as recovered given two negative PCRs, clearance, or symptom resolution. As originally analysed: Scientists estimated how many nucleated cells there were by amplifying reference gene primers. Assay: immunoSEQ multiplex PCR; the TCRdb copy retains only in-frame clones and omits some. Clone size and the V and J calls come from that table; the DNA yielded D and trimming. The repertoire has over 300,000 clones, 75% to 90% of them found once; the top ten carry 2.2%. Trimming stripped 2 bases from V and 9 bases from J, with 19 bases between. CDR1 is SGHTA, CDR2 FQGTGA, per germline. The CDR3 has 15 amino acids.

This clonotype originated in a man in his thirties or forties who had recovered from COVID-19. Material for sequencing was PBMCs or T cells enriched from blood (not recorded which). The chain recombines TRBV7-3 with TRBJ1-2; D is unclear. CDR3 nucleotide sequence: TGTGCCAGCAGCTTAGCGGCGGGCGGCCCGGGAAGCTACACCTTC. This codes for CASSLAAGGPGSYTF.